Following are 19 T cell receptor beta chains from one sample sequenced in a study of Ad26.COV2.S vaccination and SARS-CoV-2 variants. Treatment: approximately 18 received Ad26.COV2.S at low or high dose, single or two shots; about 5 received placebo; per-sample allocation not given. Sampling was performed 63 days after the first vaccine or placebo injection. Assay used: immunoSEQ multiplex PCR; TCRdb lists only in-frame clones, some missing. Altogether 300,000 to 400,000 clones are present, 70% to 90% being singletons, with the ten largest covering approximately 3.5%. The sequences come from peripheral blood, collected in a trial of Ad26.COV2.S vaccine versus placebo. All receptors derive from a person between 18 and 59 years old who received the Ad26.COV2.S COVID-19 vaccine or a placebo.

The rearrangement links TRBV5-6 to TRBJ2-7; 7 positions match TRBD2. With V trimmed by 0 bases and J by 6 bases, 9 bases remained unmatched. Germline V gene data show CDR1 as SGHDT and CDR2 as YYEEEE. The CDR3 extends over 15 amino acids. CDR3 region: CASSLVPSGRSEQYF. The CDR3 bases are TGTGCCAGCAGCTTGGTTCCTAGCGGCAGGAGCGAGCAGTACTTC.

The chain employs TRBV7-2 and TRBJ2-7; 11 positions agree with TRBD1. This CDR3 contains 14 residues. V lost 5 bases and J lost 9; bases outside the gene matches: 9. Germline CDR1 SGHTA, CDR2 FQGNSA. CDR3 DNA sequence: TGTGCCAGCAGCCGCCGGACAGGGGGCTGGAGGCAGTACTTC. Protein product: CASSRRTGGWRQYF.

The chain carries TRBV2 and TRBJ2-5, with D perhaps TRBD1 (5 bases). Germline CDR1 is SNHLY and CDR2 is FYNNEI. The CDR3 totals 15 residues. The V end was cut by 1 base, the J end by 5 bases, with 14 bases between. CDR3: CASSEEQAAWETQYF. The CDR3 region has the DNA TGTGCCAGCAGTGAAGAACAGGCGGCTTGGGAGACCCAGTACTTC.

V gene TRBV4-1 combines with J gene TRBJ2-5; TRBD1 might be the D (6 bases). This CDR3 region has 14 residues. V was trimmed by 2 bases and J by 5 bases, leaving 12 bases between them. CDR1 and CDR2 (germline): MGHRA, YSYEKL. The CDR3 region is CASSQTGFRETQYF. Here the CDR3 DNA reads TGCGCCAGCAGCCAAACAGGGTTTAGGGAGACCCAGTACTTC.

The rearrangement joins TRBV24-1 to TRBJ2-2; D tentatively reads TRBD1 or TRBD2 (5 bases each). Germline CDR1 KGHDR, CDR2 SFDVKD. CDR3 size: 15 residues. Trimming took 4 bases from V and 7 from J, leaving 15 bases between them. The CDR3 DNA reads TGTGCCACCAGTGACCCGGGGCGGACCGTCGGGGAGCTGTTTTTT. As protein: CATSDPGRTVGELFF.

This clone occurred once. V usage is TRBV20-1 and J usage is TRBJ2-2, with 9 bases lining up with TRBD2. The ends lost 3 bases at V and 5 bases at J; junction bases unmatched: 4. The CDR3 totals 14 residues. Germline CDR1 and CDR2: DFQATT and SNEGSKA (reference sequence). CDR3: CSASNSGGTGELFF. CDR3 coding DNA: TGCAGTGCTAGTAACAGCGGGGGGACCGGGGAGCTGTTTTTT.

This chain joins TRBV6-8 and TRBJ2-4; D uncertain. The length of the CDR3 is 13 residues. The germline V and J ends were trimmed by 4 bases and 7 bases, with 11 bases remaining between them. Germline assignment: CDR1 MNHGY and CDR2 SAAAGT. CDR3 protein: CASSSYGLNIQYF. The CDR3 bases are TGTGCCAGCAGTTCCTATGGTTTGAACATTCAGTACTTC.

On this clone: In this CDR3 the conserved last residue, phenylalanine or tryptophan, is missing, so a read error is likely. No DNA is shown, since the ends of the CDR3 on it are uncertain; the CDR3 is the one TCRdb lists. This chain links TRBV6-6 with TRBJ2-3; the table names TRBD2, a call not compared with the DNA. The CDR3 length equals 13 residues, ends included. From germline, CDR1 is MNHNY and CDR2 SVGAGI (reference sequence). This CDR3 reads CASSYSAELAGRV.

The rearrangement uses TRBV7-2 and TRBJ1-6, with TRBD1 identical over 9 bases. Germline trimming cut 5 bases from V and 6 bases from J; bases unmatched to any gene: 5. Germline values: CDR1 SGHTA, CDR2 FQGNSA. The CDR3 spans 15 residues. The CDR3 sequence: CASSPEGQGNSPLHF. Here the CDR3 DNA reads TGTGCCAGCAGCCCAGAGGGACAGGGTAATTCACCCCTCCACTTT.

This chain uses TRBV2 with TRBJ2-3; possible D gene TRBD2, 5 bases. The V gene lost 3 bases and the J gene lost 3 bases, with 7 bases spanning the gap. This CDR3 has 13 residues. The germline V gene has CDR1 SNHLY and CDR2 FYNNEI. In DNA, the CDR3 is TGTGCCAGCAGTGATGGCGGGACAGATACGCAGTATTTT. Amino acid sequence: CASSDGGTDTQYF.

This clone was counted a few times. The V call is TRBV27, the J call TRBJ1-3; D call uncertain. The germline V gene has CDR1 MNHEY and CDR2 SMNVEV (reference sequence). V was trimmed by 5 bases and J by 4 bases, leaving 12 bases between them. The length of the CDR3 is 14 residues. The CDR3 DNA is TGTGCCAGCAGTCTTCGACGGGCGGGAAACACCATATATTTT. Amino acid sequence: CASSLRRAGNTIYF.

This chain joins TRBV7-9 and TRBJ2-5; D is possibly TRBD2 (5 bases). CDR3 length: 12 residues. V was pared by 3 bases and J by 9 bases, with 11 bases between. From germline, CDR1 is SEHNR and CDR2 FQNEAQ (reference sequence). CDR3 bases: TGTGCCAGCAGCTTCCTCCAAGCGGCCCAGTACTTC. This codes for CASSFLQAAQYF. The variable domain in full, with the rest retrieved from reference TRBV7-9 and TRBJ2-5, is DTGVSQNPRHKITKRGQNVTFRCDPISEHNRLYWYRQTLGQGPEFLTYFQNEAQLEKSRLLSDRFSAERPKGSFSTLEIQRTEQGDSAMYLCASSFLQAAQYFGPGTRLLVL.

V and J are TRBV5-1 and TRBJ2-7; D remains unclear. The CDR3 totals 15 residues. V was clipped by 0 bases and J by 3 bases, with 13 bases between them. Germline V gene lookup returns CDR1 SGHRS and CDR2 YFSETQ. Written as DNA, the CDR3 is TGCGCCAGCAGCTTGGGTTGGGTATCGGGCTACGAGCAGTACTTC. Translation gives CASSLGWVSGYEQYF. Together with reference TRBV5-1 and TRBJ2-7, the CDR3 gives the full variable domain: KAGVTQTPRYLIKTRGQQVTLSCSPISGHRSVSWYQQTPGQGLQFLFEYFSETQRNKGNFPGRFSGRQFSNSRSEMNVSTLELGDSALYLCASSLGWVSGYEQYFGPGTRLTVT.

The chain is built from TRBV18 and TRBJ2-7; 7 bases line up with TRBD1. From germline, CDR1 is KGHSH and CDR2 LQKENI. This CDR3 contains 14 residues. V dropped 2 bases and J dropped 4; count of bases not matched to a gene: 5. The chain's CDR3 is CASSPAGTEYEQYF. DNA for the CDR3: TGTGCCAGCTCACCAGCCGGGACAGAGTACGAGCAGTACTTC.

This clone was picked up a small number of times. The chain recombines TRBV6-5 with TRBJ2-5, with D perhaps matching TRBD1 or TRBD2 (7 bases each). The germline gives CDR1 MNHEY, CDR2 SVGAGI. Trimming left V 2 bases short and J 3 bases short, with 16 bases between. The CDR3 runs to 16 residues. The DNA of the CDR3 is TGTGCCAGCAGTTACCGACAGGGAGGGTTGAAAGAGACCCAGTACTTC. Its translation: CASSYRQGGLKETQYF.

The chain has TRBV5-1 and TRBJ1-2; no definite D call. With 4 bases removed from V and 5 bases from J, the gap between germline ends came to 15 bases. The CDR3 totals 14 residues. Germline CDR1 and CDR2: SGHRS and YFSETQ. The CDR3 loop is CASSHGSGFYGYTF. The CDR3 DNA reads TGCGCCAGCAGCCATGGGTCGGGGTTTTATGGCTACACCTTC.

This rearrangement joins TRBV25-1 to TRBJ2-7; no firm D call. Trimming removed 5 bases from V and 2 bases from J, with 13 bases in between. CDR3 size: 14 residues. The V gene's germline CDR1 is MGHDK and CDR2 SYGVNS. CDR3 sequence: CASSTPRTTYEQYF. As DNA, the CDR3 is TGTGCCAGCAGTACCCCCCGGACGACCTACGAGCAGTACTTC.

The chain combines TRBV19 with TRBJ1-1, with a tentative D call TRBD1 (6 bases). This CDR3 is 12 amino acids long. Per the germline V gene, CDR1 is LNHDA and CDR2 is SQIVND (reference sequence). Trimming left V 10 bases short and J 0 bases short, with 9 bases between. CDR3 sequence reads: CANGTLNTEAFF. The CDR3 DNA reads TGTGCCAATGGGACATTGAACACTGAAGCTTTCTTT.

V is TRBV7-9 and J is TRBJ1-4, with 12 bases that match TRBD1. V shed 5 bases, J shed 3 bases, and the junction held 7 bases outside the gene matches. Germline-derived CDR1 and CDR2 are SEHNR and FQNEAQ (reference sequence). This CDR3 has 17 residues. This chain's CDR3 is CASSPRGQGAPNEKLFF. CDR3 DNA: TGTGCCAGCAGCCCCAGGGGACAGGGGGCCCCTAATGAAAAACTGTTTTTT. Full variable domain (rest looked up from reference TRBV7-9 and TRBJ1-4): DTGVSQNPRHKITKRGQNVTFRCDPISEHNRLYWYRQTLGQGPEFLTYFQNEAQLEKSRLLSDRFSAERPKGSFSTLEIQRTEQGDSAMYLCASSPRGQGAPNEKLFFGSGTQLSVL.